Listed here are 18 T cell receptor beta chains from one sample, sequenced in a study of cytomegalovirus exposure and HLA in healthy donors. Use of 60 Vbeta and 13 Jbeta primers characterized the PCR. Libraries were prepared by immunoSEQ multiplex PCR; TCRdb keeps only in-frame clonotypes and omits some of them. The sample holds approximately 180,000 clones, 81% seen once. Sequences were obtained from PBMCs. Receptors were obtained from a young woman in good health and CMV-seronegative.

Comment on this clone: Other nucleotide sequences from this sample produce the same CDR3. The chain recombines TRBV4-1 with TRBJ1-5; D uncertain. Per germline, CDR1 MGHRA and CDR2 YSYEKL. V lost 1 base, J lost 4 bases, and 11 bases lay in between. This CDR3 comprises 15 residues. The CDR3 sequence: CASSQVPGGNQPQHF. The CDR3 coding sequence is TGCGCCAGCAGCCAAGTACCAGGAGGGAATCAGCCCCAGCATTTT.

The V gene is TRBV11-2, the J gene TRBJ2-3; perhaps TRBD1 as D (5 bases). V was shortened by 3 bases and J by 6 bases, with 13 bases between the two germline ends. The CDR3 runs to 14 residues. Germline V CDR1 and CDR2: SGHAT, FQNNGV. Here the CDR3 DNA reads TGTGCCAGCAGCTTGGTGTTTGCAGGGGATACGCAGTATTTT. Translation: CASSLVFAGDTQYF.

In DNA form, the CDR3 reads TGTGCCAGCAAGAAGGAGACTAGCACAGATACGCAGTATTTT. This encodes CASKKETSTDTQYF. This chain uses TRBV2 with TRBJ2-3; D gene unclear. The V gene lost 7 bases and the J gene lost 0 bases, with 11 bases spanning the gap. Germline CDR1 and CDR2: SNHLY and FYNNEI. This CDR3 is 14 amino acids long.

This clone has at least ten counts. This chain connects TRBV5-8 to TRBJ2-3; the match to TRBD1 covers 7 bases. Trimming took 4 bases from V and 1 from J; bases not matched to a gene: 9. Per germline, CDR1 SGHTS and CDR2 YDEGEE. The length of the CDR3 is 16 residues. Here the CDR3 reads CASSPNDRDGTDTQYF. In DNA form, the CDR3 reads TGTGCCAGCAGCCCTAACGACAGGGATGGCACAGATACGCAGTATTTT.

The genes are TRBV23-1 and TRBJ2-7; 8 bases match TRBD1. TRBV23-1 is identified as an open reading frame with a role that is uncertain. After removal of 4 bases from V and 5 bases from J, the junction contained 4 bases not matched to a gene. CDR3 length: 13 amino acids. In DNA form, the CDR3 reads TGCGCCAGCAGTCGGACAGGGAAGGACGAGCAGTACTTC. It is translated as CASSRTGKDEQYF.

The chain has TRBV19 and TRBJ2-1; 9 bases map to TRBD2. The V gene end was trimmed by 6 bases and the J gene end by 1 base; junction bases not matched to a gene: 4. Germline V gene sequence: CDR1 LNHDA, CDR2 SQIVND (reference sequence). CDR3 size: 15 residues. CDR3 nucleotides: TGTGCCAGTAGCCTAGCGGGAATATCCTACAATGAGCAGTTCTTC. It is translated as CASSLAGISYNEQFF.

The chain employs TRBV19 and TRBJ2-3; 8 bases agree with TRBD1. Trimming cost V 8 bases and J 1 base; bases outside gene matches: 5. The CDR3 is made up of 14 amino acids. The germline V gene has CDR1 LNHDA and CDR2 SQIVND (reference sequence). CDR3 region: CASSPGQGTDTQYF. For the CDR3, the DNA is TGTGCCAGTTCCCCGGGACAGGGCACAGATACGCAGTATTTT.

The chain joins TRBV28 to TRBJ1-1, with 7 bases matching TRBD1. CDR1 MDHEN and CDR2 SYDVKM come from the germline V gene. V lost 4 bases, J lost 1 base, and 9 bases stayed unmatched. CDR3 length equals 16 residues. In DNA, the CDR3 is TGTGCCAGCAGTTCCGCCGGGACAGATAAGAACACTGAAGCTTTCTTT. This sequence encodes CASSSAGTDKNTEAFF.

The V gene is TRBV5-4, the J gene TRBJ2-5, with TRBD1 identical over 8 bases. The CDR3 is 14 residues long. After removal of 4 bases from V and 4 bases from J, the junction contained 6 bases not matched to a gene. The germline gives CDR1 SGHNT, CDR2 YYREEE (reference sequence). CDR3 in DNA: TGTGCCAGCAGCCAGCAGGGGGCCGGAGAGACCCAGTACTTC. Its translation is CASSQQGAGETQYF.

As regards this clone: One end of the junction fails to match germline, which may point to a read error. V gene TRBV19 combines with J gene TRBJ2-1; 12 bases are shared with TRBD2. The CDR3 covers 14 residues. The germline V gene has CDR1 LNHDA and CDR2 SQIVND (reference sequence). DNA for the CDR3: TGTGCCGGTAGTAGACTAGCGGGAGACAATGAGCAGTTCTTC. Residues: CAGSRLAGDNEQFF.

The J gene is TRBJ2-1, the V gene TRBV7-8; D gene ambiguous. Germline loops: CDR1 SGHVS, CDR2 FQNEAQ. The CDR3 runs to 13 residues. V shed 3 bases and J shed 5 bases, with 8 bases lying between them. CDR3 nucleotide sequence: TGTGCCAGCAGCTTGGTACAGAACAATGAGCAGTTCTTC. The encoded protein is CASSLVQNNEQFF.

A word on this clone: Other DNA sequences in this sample translate to the same CDR3. The chain employs TRBV4-2 and TRBJ2-3, with TRBD2 identical over 12 bases. CDR1 and CDR2 (germline): LGHNA, YNFKEQ. V shed 1 base, J shed 5 bases, and the junction held 4 bases outside the gene matches. CDR3 size: 16 residues. The CDR3 sequence: CASSQAQLAGGDTQYF. The DNA of the CDR3 is TGTGCCAGCAGCCAAGCCCAACTAGCGGGAGGAGATACGCAGTATTTT.

The chain carries TRBV5-6 and TRBJ1-2, with 11 bases aligning to TRBD1. The trim removed 3 bases at V and 7 bases at J, leaving 5 bases unmatched. The CDR3 runs to 14 residues. Germline V gene lookup returns CDR1 SGHDT and CDR2 YYEEEE. CDR3: CASSYGQGAGGYTF. Here the CDR3 DNA reads TGTGCCAGCAGCTACGGACAGGGGGCTGGTGGCTACACCTTC.

This clone was detected only a few times. The DNA of the CDR3 is TGTGCCAGCAGTCCAGTGAGGGATAATTCACCCCTCCACTTT. This sequence encodes CASSPVRDNSPLHF. J is TRBJ1-6 and V is TRBV6-1; no firm D call. The length of the CDR3 is 14 residues. Germline V gives CDR1 MNHNS, CDR2 SASEGT. With 5 bases removed from V and 5 bases from J, the gap between germline ends came to 10 bases.

The V and J genes are TRBV28 and TRBJ2-5, with TRBD1 matching 7 bases. This CDR3 comprises 13 residues. CDR1 MDHEN and CDR2 SYDVKM come from the germline V gene. J lost 2 bases, V lost 5 bases, and 2 bases had no gene match. CDR3 loop: CASSKGQQETQYF. The CDR3 DNA follows: TGTGCCAGCAGTAAGGGACAGCAAGAGACCCAGTACTTC. The full variable domain, with the rest looked up from reference TRBV28 and TRBJ2-5, is DVKVTQSSRYLVKRTGEKVFLECVQDMDHENMFWYRQDPGLGLRLIYFSYDVKMKEKGDIPEGYSVSREKKERFSLILESASTNQTSMYLCASSKGQQETQYFGPGTRLLVL.

J is TRBJ2-7 and V is TRBV7-8; a possible D gene is TRBD1 (5 bases). Trimming pared 5 bases from V and 7 bases from J, leaving 12 bases between. The germline gives CDR1 SGHVS, CDR2 FQNEAQ. The CDR3 has 12 amino acids. In nucleotides, the CDR3 is TGTGCCAGCAGCCTCATGCAGGGAGAGCAGTACTTC. Translated, it gives CASSLMQGEQYF.

This rearrangement joins TRBV19 to TRBJ2-2; 8 positions agree with TRBD2. In germline, CDR1 is LNHDA, CDR2 SQIVND (reference sequence). The V gene end was trimmed by 5 bases and the J gene end by 6 bases; junction bases not matched to a gene: 5. This CDR3 region has 14 residues. CDR3 nucleotide sequence: TGTGCCAGTAGTCCGGGACTAGTCCCCGGGGAGCTGTTTTTT. It encodes CASSPGLVPGELFF.

V usage is TRBV5-1 and J usage is TRBJ2-1, with TRBD1 as a possible D gene (5 bases). CDR3 length: 14 amino acids. V was pared by 0 bases and J by 6 bases, with 10 bases between. Per germline, CDR1 SGHRS and CDR2 YFSETQ. The CDR3 DNA follows: TGCGCCAGCAGCTTGGGACAGTGGAGCAATGAGCAGTTCTTC. This sequence encodes CASSLGQWSNEQFF.